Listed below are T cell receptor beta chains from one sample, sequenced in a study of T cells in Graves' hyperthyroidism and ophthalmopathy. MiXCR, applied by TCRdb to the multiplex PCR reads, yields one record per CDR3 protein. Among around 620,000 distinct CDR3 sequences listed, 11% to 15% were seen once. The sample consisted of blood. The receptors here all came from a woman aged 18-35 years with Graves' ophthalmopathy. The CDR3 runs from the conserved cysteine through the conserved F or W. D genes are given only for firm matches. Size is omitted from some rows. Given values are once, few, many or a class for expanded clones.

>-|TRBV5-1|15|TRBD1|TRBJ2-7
TGCGCCAGCAGCGTTCCGGGACAGGGGGCCGACGAGCAGTACTTC
CASSVPGQGADEQYF
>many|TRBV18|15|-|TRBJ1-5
TGTGCCAGCTCGCCTAGCATACAGGGAGATCAGCCCCAGCATTTT
CASSPSIQGDQPQHF
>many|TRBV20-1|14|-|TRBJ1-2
TGCAGTGTGTGGGGGGCGGGGATTAACTATGGCTACACCTTC
CSVWGAGINYGYTF
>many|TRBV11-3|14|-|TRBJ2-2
TGTGCCAGCAGCTCTCGGACAGACACCGGGGAGCTGTTTTTT
CASSSRTDTGELFF
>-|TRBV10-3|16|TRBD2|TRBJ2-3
TGTGCCACCCGGCCTAGCGGGAGATTGGGCACAGATACGCAGTATTTT
CATRPSGRLGTDTQYF
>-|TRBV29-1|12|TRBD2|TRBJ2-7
TGCAGCGTATACGGGACTAGCAATGAGCAGTACTTC
CSVYGTSNEQYF
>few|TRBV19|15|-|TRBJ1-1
TGTGCCAGTAGTACCGTGTTTGAGGGTCGAACTGAAGCTTTCTTT
CASSTVFEGRTEAFF
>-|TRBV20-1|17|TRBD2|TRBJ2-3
TGCAGTGCCCCGGGGGCTAGCGGGAGCGCTAGCACAGATACGCAGTATTTT
CSAPGASGSASTDTQYF
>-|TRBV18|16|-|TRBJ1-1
TGTGCCAGCTCCCGCAGCCCAGGGTTAGGTGACACTGAAGCTTTCTTT
CASSRSPGLGDTEAFF
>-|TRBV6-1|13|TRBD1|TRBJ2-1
TGTGCCAGCCTTCAGGGGGCCTTCAATGAGCAGTTCTTC
CASLQGAFNEQFF
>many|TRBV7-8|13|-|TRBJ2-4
TGTGCCAGCAGCTTACCTTCGTCGGTCATTCAGTACTTC
CASSLPSSVIQYF
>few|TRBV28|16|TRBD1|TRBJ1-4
TGTGCCAGCAGTTTTCGGGACTCAGGGGGGCGGGAAAAACTGTTTTTT
CASSFRDSGGREKLFF
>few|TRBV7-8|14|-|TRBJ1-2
TGTGCCAGCAGCCCCCGACAGGAAAACTATGGCTACACCTTC
CASSPRQENYGYTF
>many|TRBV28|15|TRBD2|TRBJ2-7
TGTGCCAGCGCGCCGACTTTGGCGGGAGCCTACGAGCAGTACTTC
CASAPTLAGAYEQYF
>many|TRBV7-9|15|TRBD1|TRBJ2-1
TGTGCCAGCAGCTTATCACAGGGGGCTAACAATGAGCAGTTCTTC
CASSLSQGANNEQFF
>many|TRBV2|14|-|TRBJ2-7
TGTGCCAGCAGTGAATCACAGGGCCGGTACGAGCAGTACTTC
CASSESQGRYEQYF
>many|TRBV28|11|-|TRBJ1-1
TGTGCCAGCAGTTTTGGAAGCGAAGCTTTCTTT
CASSFGSEAFF
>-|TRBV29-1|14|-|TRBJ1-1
TGCAGCGTTGAAAAAGGGTCGGGCGGGGCTGAAGCTTTCTTT
CSVEKGSGGAEAFF
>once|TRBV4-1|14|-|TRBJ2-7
TGCGCCAGCAGCCAAGGACTAGTTGACTACGAGCAGTACTTC
CASSQGLVDYEQYF
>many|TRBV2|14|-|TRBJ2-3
TGTGCCAGCAGTGGCGGCCGAGCCACAGATACGCAGTATTTT
CASSGGRATDTQYF
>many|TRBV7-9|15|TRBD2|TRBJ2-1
TGTGCCAGCAGCCCCGCTAGCGGCCTTCACAATGAGCAGTTCTTC
CASSPASGLHNEQFF
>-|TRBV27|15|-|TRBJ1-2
TGTGCCAGCAGTTCCTATGGGGGGCGGATGGATGGCTACACCTTC
CASSSYGGRMDGYTF
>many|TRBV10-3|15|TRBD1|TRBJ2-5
TGTGCCATCAGCAACCCGGGACAGGGGACAGAGACCCAGTACTTC
CAISNPGQGTETQYF
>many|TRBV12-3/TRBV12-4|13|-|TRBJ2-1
TGTGCCAGCAGTTACGGTGGGGACAATGAGCAGTTCTTC
CASSYGGDNEQFF
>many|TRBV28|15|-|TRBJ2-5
TGTGCCAGCACCATCCCGGAGGGACAGCAAGAGACCCAGTACTTC
CASTIPEGQQETQYF
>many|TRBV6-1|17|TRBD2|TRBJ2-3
TGTGCCAGCAGACGCACTACGGGACTAGCCAGGGCAGATACGCAGTATTTT
CASRRTTGLARADTQYF
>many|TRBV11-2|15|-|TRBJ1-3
TGTGCCAGCAGCCACCATACTCGCTCTGGAAACACCATATATTTT
CASSHHTRSGNTIYF
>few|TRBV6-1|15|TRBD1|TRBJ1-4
TGTGCCAGCAGCTCCCAGGGGGTTTATAGTGAAAAACTGTTTTTT
CASSSQGVYSEKLFF
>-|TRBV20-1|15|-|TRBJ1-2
TGCAGCTGGGGGACCCCAAGGGGCGCCCCGCGCGGCTACACCTTC
CSWGTPRGAPRGYTF
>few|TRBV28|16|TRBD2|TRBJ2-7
TGTGCCAGCAGCTTGGGGCTAGCGGGAGAAATATACGAGCAGTACTTC
CASSLGLAGEIYEQYF
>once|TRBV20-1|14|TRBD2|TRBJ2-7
TGCAGTGCTATGACTAGCGGGGTCTCCTACGAGCGGTACTTC
CSAMTSGVSYERYF
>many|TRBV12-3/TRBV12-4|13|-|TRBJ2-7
TGTGCCCTAGAGGGCCAGGGTTCCTACGAGCAGTACTTC
CALEGQGSYEQYF
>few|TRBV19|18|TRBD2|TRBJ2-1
TGTGCCAGTAGTATAGTCCTAGCGGGAGGGGAGGGTCATGATGAGCAGTTCTTC
CASSIVLAGGEGHDEQFF